This T cell receptor beta chain emerged from a study of T cells in localized non-small cell lung cancer. Study outcomes and limitations: The appearance of a median approximately 60 of the top 100 tumor clones was seen in adjacent lung. Because sequencing included only one region (of the tumor), heterogeneity remains possible.

Turning to this clone: No antigen is known for it.

CDR1 and CDR2 (germline): PRHDT, FYEKMQ (reference sequence). This CDR3 spans 14 amino acids. V dropped 3 bases and J dropped 6 bases, with 11 bases sitting between them. Measured with immunoSEQ multiplex PCR; TCRdb has only the in-frame clones, and not every one. The sample lists tens of thousands of clones, 86% seen once, with about 7% in the top ten. The chain recombines TRBV13 with TRBJ2-2, with D possibly matching TRBD1 (5 bases). The sequence derives from a woman between 18 and 50 years old with stage III lung adenocarcinoma. Sample: peripheral blood, taken before any cancer treatment. The CDR3 coding sequence is TGTGCCAGCAGCTTGCAGGGAAGGGCCGGGGAGCTGTTTTTT. It codes for CASSLQGRAGELFF.